This T cell receptor (beta chain) was sequenced in a study of patients and donors after allogeneic stem cell transplantation. From the RT-PCR reads, TCRdb called clonotypes with MiXCR, one entry per CDR3 protein. The sample shows about a million distinct CDR3 sequences, about a sixth of them seen only once. There are 15 residues in the CDR3. The germline V gene encodes CDR1 MGHDK and CDR2 SYGVNS. With V trimmed by 5 bases and J by 2 bases, 8 bases remained unmatched. The V gene is TRBV25-1, the J gene TRBJ2-5; 7 bases are a match to TRBD1. The receptor comes from a human donor who was either an allogeneic HSCT recipient or a stem cell or donor lymphocyte infusion donor (not recorded which). It is not recorded whose cells these are; they may come from a transplant donor. The specimen sequenced was blood, either unsorted or a sorted T cell fraction (not recorded which). The CDR3 protein is CASSHLGQIQETQYF. In DNA form, the CDR3 reads TGTGCCAGCAGTCACCTGGGACAGATACAAGAGACCCAGTACTTC.